The source of this TCR beta chain is a study of blood T cells in healthy people across ages. Healthy Caucasians from Russia aged about 6 to 95 served as donors. It was with a sample-barcoded 5' primer and a J-beta primer mix that a second PCR of about 6 to 12 cycles was run. TCRdb independently ran MiXCR on the 5' RACE reads; one entry per CDR3 protein. The data show 700,000 or so distinct CDR3 sequences, around 41% seen once. The trim removed 2 bases at V and 10 bases at J, leaving 13 bases unmatched. The CDR3 extends over 16 amino acids. Looked up from germline, CDR1 is DFQATT and CDR2 is SNEGSKA (reference sequence).

The source of this sequence is a man of 80 years or more in good health. The chain recombines TRBV20-1 with TRBJ1-6; 8 bases agree with TRBD1. Sequenced material: blood. The CDR3 loop is CSARKTGDIIRSPLHF. As DNA, the CDR3 is TGCAGTGCTAGAAAGACAGGGGACATAATAAGGTCACCCCTCCACTTT.